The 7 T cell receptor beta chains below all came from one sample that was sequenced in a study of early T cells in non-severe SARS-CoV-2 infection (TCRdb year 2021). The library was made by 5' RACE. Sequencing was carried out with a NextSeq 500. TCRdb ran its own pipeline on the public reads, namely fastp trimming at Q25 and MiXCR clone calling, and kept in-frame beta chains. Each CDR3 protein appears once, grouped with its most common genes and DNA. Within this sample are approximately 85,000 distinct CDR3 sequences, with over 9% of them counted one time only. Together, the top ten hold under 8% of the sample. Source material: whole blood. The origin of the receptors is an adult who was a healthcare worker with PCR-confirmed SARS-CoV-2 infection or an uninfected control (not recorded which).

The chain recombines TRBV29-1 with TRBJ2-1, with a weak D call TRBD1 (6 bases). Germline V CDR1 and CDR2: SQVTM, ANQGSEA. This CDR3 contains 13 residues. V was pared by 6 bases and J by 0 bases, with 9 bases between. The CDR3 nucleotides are TGCAGCGTCCTGGGGGCCTCCTACAATGAGCAGTTCTTC. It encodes CSVLGASYNEQFF.

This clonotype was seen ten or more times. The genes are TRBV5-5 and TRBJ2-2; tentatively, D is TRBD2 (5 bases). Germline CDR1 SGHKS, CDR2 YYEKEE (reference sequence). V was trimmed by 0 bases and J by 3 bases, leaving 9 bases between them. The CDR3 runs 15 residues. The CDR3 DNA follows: TGTGCCAGCAGCTTGGTCCTAGCCGACACCGGGGAGCTGTTTTTT. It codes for CASSLVLADTGELFF.

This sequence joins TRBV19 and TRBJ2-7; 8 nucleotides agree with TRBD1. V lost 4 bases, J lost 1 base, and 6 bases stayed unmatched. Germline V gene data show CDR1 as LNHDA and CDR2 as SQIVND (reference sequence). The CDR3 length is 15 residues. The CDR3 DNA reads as TGTGCCAGTAGTACTTCGACAGGGGCGTCCTACGAGCAGTACTTC. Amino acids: CASSTSTGASYEQYF.

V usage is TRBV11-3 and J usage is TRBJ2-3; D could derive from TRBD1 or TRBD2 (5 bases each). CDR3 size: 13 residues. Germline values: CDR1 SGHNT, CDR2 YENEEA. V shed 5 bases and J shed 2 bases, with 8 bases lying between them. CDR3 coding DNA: TGTGCCAGCAGCCGGGACCTCACAGATACGCAGTATTTT. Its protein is CASSRDLTDTQYF.

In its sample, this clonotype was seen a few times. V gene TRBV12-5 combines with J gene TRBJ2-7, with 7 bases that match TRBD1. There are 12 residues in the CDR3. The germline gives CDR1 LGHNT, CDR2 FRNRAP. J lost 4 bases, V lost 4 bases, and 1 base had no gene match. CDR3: CASGSTGYEQYF. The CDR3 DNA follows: TGTGCTAGTGGTTCGACAGGGTACGAGCAGTACTTC.

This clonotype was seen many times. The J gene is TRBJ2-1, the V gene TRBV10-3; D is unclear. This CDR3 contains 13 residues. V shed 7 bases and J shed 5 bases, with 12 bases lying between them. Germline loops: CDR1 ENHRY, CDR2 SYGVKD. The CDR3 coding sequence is TGTGCCATCACCCATACAGCAAACAATGAGCAGTTCTTC. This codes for CAITHTANNEQFF.

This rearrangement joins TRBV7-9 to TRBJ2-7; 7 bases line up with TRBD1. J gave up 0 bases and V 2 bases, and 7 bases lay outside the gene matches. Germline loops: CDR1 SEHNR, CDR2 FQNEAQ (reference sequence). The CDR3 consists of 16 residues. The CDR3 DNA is TGTGCCAGCAGCTTACACAGGGGTCTTCTCTCCTACGAGCAGTACTTC. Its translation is CASSLHRGLLSYEQYF.